Listed below are T cell receptor beta chains from one sample, sequenced in a study of response to subunit inactivated influenza vaccine. In TCRdb, the RT-PCR reads were re-called with MiXCR into one record per CDR3 protein. Of hundreds of thousands of distinct CDR3 sequences in the sample, about 11% were seen once. This sample also appeared in a second study, on T cells expressing NK-cell markers.

This sample comprised PBMCs from blood, obtained on the day of vaccination. All receptors come from a man over 45 who received an inactivated influenza vaccine. CDR3s include the opening cysteine and the closing phenylalanine or tryptophan. Each record gives: D gene, clone size, J gene, V gene, CDR3 DNA, CDR3 protein. D genes are given only for firm matches. Size is stated for part of the rows, as once, few or many counts, or as a class when the clone is expanded.

D: TRBD1; size: NA; J: TRBJ2-3; V: TRBV4-2; DNA: TGTGCCAGCAGCCGAAATACAGGGGCGAGCACAGATACGCAGTATTTT; CDR3: CASSRNTGASTDTQYF
D: TRBD1; size: many; J: TRBJ2-7; V: TRBV6-6; DNA: TGTGCCAGCAGTCACAGGGGGGCCCTCGAGCAGTACTTC; CDR3: CASSHRGALEQYF
D: NA; size: NA; J: TRBJ1-1; V: TRBV7-6; DNA: TGTGCCAGCAGCTTAGAGGACCGGGGCACTGAAGCTTTCTTT; CDR3: CASSLEDRGTEAFF
D: NA; size: many; J: TRBJ2-3; V: TRBV7-2; DNA: TGTGCCAGCAGCTTAGCCCTATCAAGCGGAGCTAGCACAGATACGCAGTATTTT; CDR3: CASSLALSSGASTDTQYF
D: TRBD1; size: few; J: TRBJ1-5; V: TRBV29-1; DNA: TGCAGCGTTGGACCGGAGACAGGGTTTAACGGCAATCAGCCCCAGCATTTT; CDR3: CSVGPETGFNGNQPQHF
D: NA; size: many; J: TRBJ2-1; V: TRBV7-6; DNA: TGTGCCAGCAGCCCGGGAGATAGCTCCTACAATGAGCAGTTCTTC; CDR3: CASSPGDSSYNEQFF
D: NA; size: NA; J: TRBJ2-1; V: TRBV20-1; DNA: TGCAGTGCCCGAGGGGGGGGCCAGGTCGTGCAGTTCTTC; CDR3: CSARGGGQVVQFF
D: TRBD2; size: NA; J: TRBJ2-7; V: TRBV6-2/TRBV6-3; DNA: TGTGCCAGCAGTTACCAAATAACTAGCGGGAGCGTTTACGAGCAGTACTTC; CDR3: CASSYQITSGSVYEQYF
D: NA; size: NA; J: TRBJ1-2; V: TRBV5-6; DNA: TGTGCCAGCAGCTTGGCCGGGGGCAGCAGTTTTTATGGCTACACCTTC; CDR3: CASSLAGGSSFYGYTF
D: TRBD2; size: many; J: TRBJ2-7; V: TRBV29-1; DNA: TGCAGCGTTGAAGCCAGACTAGCGGGAGGCTACGAGCAGTACTTC; CDR3: CSVEARLAGGYEQYF
D: NA; size: few; J: TRBJ2-6; V: TRBV6-1; DNA: TGTGCCAGCACAGCGATCCCAGATTTCTCTGGGGCCAACGTCCTGACTTTC; CDR3: CASTAIPDFSGANVLTF
D: TRBD2; size: NA; J: TRBJ2-5; V: TRBV19; DNA: TGTGCCAGTAGCCCCTTTAGCGGGGGGTTTCAAGAGACCCAGTACTTC; CDR3: CASSPFSGGFQETQYF
D: NA; size: NA; J: TRBJ2-1; V: TRBV14; DNA: TGTGCCAGCAGCCAACAAACAGGGCTCGTTGAGCAGTTCTTC; CDR3: CASSQQTGLVEQFF
D: TRBD2; size: few; J: TRBJ2-3; V: TRBV7-9; DNA: TGTGCCAGCAGCTTAGCGCGTCAAGCGGGGGGGCCAGATACGCAGTATTTT; CDR3: CASSLARQAGGPDTQYF
D: TRBD1; size: NA; J: TRBJ2-7; V: TRBV14; DNA: TGTGCCAGCAGCCAAGCGGGGCAGGGGGCAACACGCTCCTACGAGCAGTACTTC; CDR3: CASSQAGQGATRSYEQYF
D: NA; size: many; J: TRBJ2-3; V: TRBV20-1; DNA: TGCAGTGCTAGTCGGCGGGACCCCATCACAGATACGCAGTATTTT; CDR3: CSASRRDPITDTQYF
D: NA; size: few; J: TRBJ2-2; V: TRBV5-8; DNA: TGTGCCAGCAGCTTACAGGGAATTAACACCGGGGAGCTGTTTTTT; CDR3: CASSLQGINTGELFF
D: TRBD2; size: NA; J: TRBJ2-2; V: TRBV5-4; DNA: TGTGCCAGCAGCTTGGCTTCTAGCGGGGACAAATTTGGGGAGCTGTTTTTT; CDR3: CASSLASSGDKFGELFF
D: TRBD1; size: many; J: TRBJ1-2; V: TRBV7-8; DNA: TGTGCCAGCAGCTCAATTAAAAGGACAGGCGGCTATGGCTACACCTTC; CDR3: CASSSIKRTGGYGYTF
D: TRBD1; size: few; J: TRBJ2-1; V: TRBV12-3/TRBV12-4; DNA: TGTGCCAGCAGTCCGCGTGCAGGGGGCCGGGGGTTCTTC; CDR3: CASSPRAGGRGFF
D: TRBD2; size: few; J: TRBJ2-1; V: TRBV28; DNA: TGTGCCAGCAGGGGGCTAGCGGGGGCGCTTGCCCATGAGCAGTTCTTC; CDR3: CASRGLAGALAHEQFF
D: NA; size: NA; J: TRBJ1-6; V: TRBV20-1; DNA: TGCAGTGCAACGGCCGGGACCTCCTATAATTCACCCCTCCACTTT; CDR3: CSATAGTSYNSPLHF
D: NA; size: few; J: TRBJ2-5; V: TRBV24-1; DNA: TGTGCCACCAGTGGCCAACGACAAGAGACCCAGTACTTC; CDR3: CATSGQRQETQYF
D: TRBD2; size: NA; J: TRBJ2-1; V: TRBV7-2; DNA: TGTGCCAGCAGCTCACGGGGGGACAATGAGCAGTTCTTC; CDR3: CASSSRGDNEQFF
D: NA; size: many; J: TRBJ1-1; V: TRBV5-1; DNA: TGCGCCAGCAGCTTGGAAGGGATTGATGAAGCTTTCTTT; CDR3: CASSLEGIDEAFF
D: NA; size: many; J: TRBJ2-2; V: TRBV4-1; DNA: TGCGCCAGCAGCCAAGTTGGAGGGGGCGCCCCCGGGGAGCTGTTTTTT; CDR3: CASSQVGGGAPGELFF
D: NA; size: NA; J: TRBJ2-7; V: TRBV12-3/TRBV12-4; DNA: TGTGCCAGCAGTTTGAGGACCGTCAGCTCCTACGAGCAGTACTTC; CDR3: CASSLRTVSSYEQYF
D: NA; size: NA; J: TRBJ2-1; V: TRBV5-1; DNA: TGCGCCAGCAGGAGCGGTTCGAGCTCCTACAATGAGCAGTTCTTC; CDR3: CASRSGSSSYNEQFF
D: NA; size: NA; J: TRBJ1-1; V: TRBV5-4; DNA: TGTGCCAGCAGCTCTGGGGGGCAGGCGGCTGAAGCTTTCTTT; CDR3: CASSSGGQAAEAFF
D: TRBD2; size: many; J: TRBJ2-1; V: TRBV27; DNA: TGTGCCAGCAGTTTATCTACCGGGAGGGCGGCCAATGAGCAGTTCTTC; CDR3: CASSLSTGRAANEQFF
D: NA; size: NA; J: TRBJ2-7; V: TRBV20-1; DNA: TGCAGTGCTAGAGAGGCAGGGGACTACGAGCAGTACTTC; CDR3: CSAREAGDYEQYF
D: NA; size: few; J: TRBJ1-6; V: TRBV12-3/TRBV12-4; DNA: TGTGCCAGCAGTTTCGATTACAGGAATTCACCCCTCCACTTT; CDR3: CASSFDYRNSPLHF
D: NA; size: NA; J: TRBJ2-4; V: TRBV20-1; DNA: TGCAGTGCTAGAGAGGGGACGGTAGCCAAAAACATTCAGTACTTC; CDR3: CSAREGTVAKNIQYF
D: NA; size: few; J: TRBJ2-7; V: TRBV11-2; DNA: TGTGCCAGCAGCTTAACCCCCCTCGCTGGGAACCCTCCGGTGGACGAGCAGTACTTC; CDR3: CASSLTPLAGNPPVDEQYF
D: NA; size: NA; J: TRBJ2-7; V: TRBV4-3; DNA: TGCGCCAGCAGCCAAGCACGCCTCGGGGAGCAGTACTTC; CDR3: CASSQARLGEQYF
D: TRBD2; size: many; J: TRBJ2-4; V: TRBV4-2; DNA: TGTGCCAGCAGCCAAGGACTAGCGGGGGGACTAGCCAAAAACATTCAGTACTTC; CDR3: CASSQGLAGGLAKNIQYF
D: TRBD2; size: NA; J: TRBJ2-5; V: TRBV20-1; DNA: TGCAGTGCTAGAAGACCCGGGACTAGCGGGAGCGCGGGGGAGACCCAGTACTTC; CDR3: CSARRPGTSGSAGETQYF
D: NA; size: many; J: TRBJ2-1; V: TRBV12-3/TRBV12-4; DNA: TGTGCCAGCAGTTTAGAGGGGTGGGCCTACAATGAGCAGTTCTTC; CDR3: CASSLEGWAYNEQFF
D: NA; size: NA; J: TRBJ2-1; V: TRBV7-9; DNA: TGTGCCAGCAGCCTGGAGGGGCCTAATGAGCAGTTCTTC; CDR3: CASSLEGPNEQFF
D: TRBD2; size: NA; J: TRBJ2-7; V: TRBV20-1; DNA: TGCAGTGCTAGATCAAGGACTAGTTACTACGAGCAGTACTTC; CDR3: CSARSRTSYYEQYF
D: TRBD2; size: many; J: TRBJ2-1; V: TRBV5-1; DNA: TGCGCCAGCAGCCTGGGACTAGCTATGAATGAGCAGTTCTTC; CDR3: CASSLGLAMNEQFF
D: TRBD1; size: many; J: TRBJ2-5; V: TRBV24-1; DNA: TGTGCCACCAGTGATTCCCGGGACAGGGTACCCAGGGAGACCCAGTACTTC; CDR3: CATSDSRDRVPRETQYF
D: TRBD1; size: NA; J: TRBJ2-3; V: TRBV7-2; DNA: TGTGCCAGAAGAGAACCGGGACAGAGCACAGATACGCAGTATTTT; CDR3: CARREPGQSTDTQYF
D: NA; size: NA; J: TRBJ2-5; V: TRBV14; DNA: TGTGCCAGCACCCCAAGGACGGGAGAGACCCAGTACTTC; CDR3: CASTPRTGETQYF
D: TRBD1; size: few; J: TRBJ2-2; V: TRBV7-2; DNA: TGTGCCAGCAGCTTGACAGGGTGGACCGGGGAGCTGTTTTTT; CDR3: CASSLTGWTGELFF
D: NA; size: NA; J: TRBJ2-1; V: TRBV12-1; DNA: TGTGCCAGCAGCCCCGGGACAGATAAGTTCTTC; CDR3: CASSPGTDKFF